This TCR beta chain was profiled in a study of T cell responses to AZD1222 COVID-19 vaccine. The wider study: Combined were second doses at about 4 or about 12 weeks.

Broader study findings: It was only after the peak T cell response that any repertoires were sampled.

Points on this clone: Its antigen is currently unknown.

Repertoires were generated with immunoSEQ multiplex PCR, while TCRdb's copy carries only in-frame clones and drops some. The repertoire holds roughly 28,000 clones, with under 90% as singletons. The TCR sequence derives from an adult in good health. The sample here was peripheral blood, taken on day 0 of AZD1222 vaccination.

The CDR3: CASSYGRSSYNEQFF. The CDR3 DNA is TGTGCCAGCAGTTACGGGCGGAGCTCCTACAATGAGCAGTTCTTC. The V gene is TRBV6-5, the J gene TRBJ2-1; D gene uncertain. CDR3 length equals 15 residues. Trimming shortened V by 2 bases and J by 0 bases, and 8 bases separated the two germline ends. Germline CDR1 and CDR2: MNHEY and SVGAGI.